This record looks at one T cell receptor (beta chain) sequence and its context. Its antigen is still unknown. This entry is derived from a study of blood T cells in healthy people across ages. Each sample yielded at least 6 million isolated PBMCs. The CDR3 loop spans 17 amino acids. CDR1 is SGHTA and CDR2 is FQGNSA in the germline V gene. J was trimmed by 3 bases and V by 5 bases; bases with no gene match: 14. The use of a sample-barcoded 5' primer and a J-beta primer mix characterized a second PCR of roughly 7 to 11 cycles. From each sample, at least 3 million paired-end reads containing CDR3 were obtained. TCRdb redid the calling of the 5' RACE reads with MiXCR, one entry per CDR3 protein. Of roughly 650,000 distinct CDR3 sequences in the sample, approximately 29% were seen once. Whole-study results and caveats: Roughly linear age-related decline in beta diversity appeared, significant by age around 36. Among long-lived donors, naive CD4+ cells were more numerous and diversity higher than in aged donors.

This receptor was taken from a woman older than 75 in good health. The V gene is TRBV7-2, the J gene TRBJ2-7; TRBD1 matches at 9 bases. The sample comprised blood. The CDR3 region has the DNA TGTGCCAGCAGCCCCGCTGTCTACAGGGGGCGGAACTACGAGCAGTACTTC. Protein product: CASSPAVYRGRNYEQYF.